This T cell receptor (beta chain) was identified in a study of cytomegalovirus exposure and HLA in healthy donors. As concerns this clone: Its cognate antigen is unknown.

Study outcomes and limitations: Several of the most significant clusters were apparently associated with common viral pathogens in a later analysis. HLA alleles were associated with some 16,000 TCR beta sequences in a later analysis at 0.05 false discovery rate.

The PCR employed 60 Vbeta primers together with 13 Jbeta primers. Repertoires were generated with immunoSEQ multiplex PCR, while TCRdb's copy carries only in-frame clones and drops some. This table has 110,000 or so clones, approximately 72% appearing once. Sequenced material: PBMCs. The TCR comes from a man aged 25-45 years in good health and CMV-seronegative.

The CDR3 sequence: CASSSFLGGTPNEQFF. In DNA, the CDR3 is TGTGCCAGCAGCTCGTTCCTGGGGGGGACTCCCAATGAGCAGTTCTTC. The gene calls are TRBV11-2 and TRBJ2-1, with TRBD2 matching over 7 bases. The J segment lost 6 bases and the V segment lost 4 bases, leaving 12 bases of the junction unmatched. There are 16 residues in the CDR3. Germline CDR1 is SGHAT and CDR2 is FQNNGV. The full variable domain, completed using reference TRBV11-2 and TRBJ2-1, is EAGVAQSPRYKIIEKRQSVAFWCNPISGHATLYWYQQILGQGPKLLIQFQNNGVVDDSQLPKDRFSAERLKGVDSTLKIQPAKLEDSAVYLCASSSFLGGTPNEQFFGPGTRLTVL.